Each of the 20 T cell receptor beta chains below was sequenced from the same sample in a study of cytomegalovirus exposure and HLA in healthy donors. PCR amplification relied on 60 Vbeta primers (plus 13 Jbeta primers). Clones were read by immunoSEQ multiplex PCR, and TCRdb kept only the in-frame ones, dropping some. The profile covers 68,000 or so clones, with about four fifths appearing a single time and roughly 4% taken by the ten largest. The material sequenced was PBMCs. These receptors all come from a woman in her 30s in good health and CMV-seronegative.

This sequence joins TRBV7-9 and TRBJ1-5, with a weak D call TRBD1 (6 bases). Per the germline V gene, CDR1 is SEHNR and CDR2 is FQNEAQ (reference sequence). The germline V and J ends were trimmed by 4 bases and 5 bases, with 15 bases remaining between them. This CDR3 spans 15 amino acids. The CDR3 loop reads CASSSSDRIHQPQHF. The DNA for the CDR3 is TGTGCCAGCAGCTCGAGCGACAGGATCCATCAGCCCCAGCATTTT.

This clone was detected once. The chain has TRBV7-8 and TRBJ2-7, with 11 bases aligning to TRBD2. This CDR3 is 15 amino acids long. Germline-derived CDR1 and CDR2 are SGHVS and FQNEAQ. V was clipped by 5 bases and J by 6 bases; unmatched bases: 9. The CDR3 sequence is CASSPSSGRAVEQYF. CDR3 coding DNA: TGTGCCAGCAGCCCCAGTAGCGGGAGGGCCGTCGAGCAGTACTTC.

This clone was seen a handful of times. This chain connects TRBV4-1 to TRBJ2-2, with 7 bases that match TRBD2. V trimming: 3 bases; J trimming: 5 bases; junction bases outside the gene matches: 3. CDR3 length: 14 amino acids. CDR1 is MGHRA, CDR2 YSYEKL, per germline. CDR3: CASSHFGGTGELFF. CDR3 DNA: TGCGCCAGCAGCCATTTCGGGGGGACCGGGGAGCTGTTTTTT.

The V call is TRBV4-1, the J call TRBJ2-7, with 8 bases matching TRBD2. This CDR3 region has 15 residues. Germline-derived CDR1 and CDR2 are MGHRA and YSYEKL. V lost 4 bases to trimming and J lost 5 bases; unmatched junction nucleotides: 10. CDR3 bases: TGCGCCAGCAGCCTTCACAGCGGGAGTCCGAACGAGCAGTACTTC. As protein: CASSLHSGSPNEQYF.

V is TRBV2 and J is TRBJ1-5, with 7 bases matching TRBD1. Looked up from germline, CDR1 is SNHLY and CDR2 is FYNNEI. Trimming removed 8 bases from V and 0 bases from J; junction bases left unmatched: 4. The CDR3 loop spans 14 amino acids. The CDR3 sequence is CASLGTDSNQPQHF. For the CDR3, the DNA is TGTGCCAGCTTGGGGACAGATAGCAATCAGCCCCAGCATTTT. Looking up the rest from reference TRBV2 and TRBJ1-5 gives the full variable domain: EPEVTQTPSHQVTQMGQEVILRCVPISNHLYFYWYRQILGQKVEFLVSFYNNEISEKSEIFDDQFSVERPDGSNFTLKIRSTKLEDSAMYFCASLGTDSNQPQHFGDGTRLSIL.

This chain uses TRBV4-1 with TRBJ2-5; 8 nucleotides align to TRBD1. The germline V gene has CDR1 MGHRA and CDR2 YSYEKL. CDR3 size: 15 residues. Trimming at V came to 3 bases and at J to 5 bases, leaving 8 bases not matched to a gene. CDR3 region: CASSQMQGARETQYF. CDR3 DNA: TGCGCCAGCAGCCAGATGCAGGGGGCGAGGGAGACCCAGTACTTC.

The V call is TRBV25-1, the J call TRBJ2-5; D might be TRBD2 (6 bases). Between the trimmed V and J ends, which lost 10 bases and 3 bases, there was a span of 15 bases. The V gene's germline CDR1 is MGHDK and CDR2 SYGVNS. This CDR3 region has 13 residues. CDR3: CATSGRYEETQYF. Written as DNA, the CDR3 is TGTGCCACTTCAGGGAGGTACGAAGAGACCCAGTACTTC.

V usage is TRBV29-1 and J usage is TRBJ2-2; unclear D gene. Trimming took 4 bases from V and 0 from J, leaving 9 bases between them. The CDR3 spans 14 residues. CDR1 is SQVTM and CDR2 is ANQGSEA in the germline V gene. The CDR3 nucleotides read TGCAGCGTTGCGAACAGAACGAACACCGGGGAGCTGTTTTTT. It codes for CSVANRTNTGELFF.

The rearrangement joins TRBV6-5 to TRBJ2-2; no firm D call. Germline V gives CDR1 MNHEY, CDR2 SVGAGI. V lost 6 bases to trimming and J lost 1 base, with 3 bases between them. This CDR3 has 12 amino acids. The CDR3 region has the DNA TGTGCCAGCAGACAGAACACCGGGGAGCTGTTTTTT. Translating it yields CASRQNTGELFF.

The chain has TRBV27 and TRBJ1-1, with D possibly matching TRBD1 (6 bases). This CDR3 spans 12 amino acids. Trimming removed 5 bases from V and 6 bases from J, with 10 bases in between. CDR1 and CDR2 (germline): MNHEY, SMNVEV (reference sequence). CDR3 DNA sequence: TGTGCCAGCAGTCCAGCAGGGGCTGAAGCTTTCTTT. This codes for CASSPAGAEAFF.

This clone was found a few times. V is TRBV6-5 and J is TRBJ2-1, with D possibly TRBD1 on 5 matching bases. Trimming shortened V by 2 bases and J by 7 bases, and 12 bases separated the two germline ends. The CDR3 consists of 14 residues. Germline assignment: CDR1 MNHEY and CDR2 SVGAGI. The CDR3 DNA reads TGTGCCAGCAGTTACGGCCCAGGGTCGAATGAGCAGTTCTTC. It is translated as CASSYGPGSNEQFF.

V usage is TRBV10-2 and J usage is TRBJ2-7; D perhaps matches TRBD2 (5 bases). CDR3 length: 16 amino acids. Germline loops: CDR1 WSHSY, CDR2 SAAADI. V lost 3 bases and J 3 bases, leaving 18 bases between the germline ends. This CDR3 is CASSDRALSGNYEQYF. The CDR3 nucleotides are TGCGCCAGCAGTGATCGAGCTCTCAGCGGAAACTACGAGCAGTACTTC.

The chain couples TRBV7-8 to TRBJ1-6; perhaps TRBD1 as D (5 bases). V shed 8 bases and J shed 7 bases, with 9 bases lying between them. Germline assignment: CDR1 SGHVS and CDR2 FQNEAQ. The CDR3 is 12 residues long. This CDR3 reads CASRGANSPLHF. DNA of the CDR3: TGTGCCAGCCGTGGGGCAAATTCACCCCTCCACTTT.

J is TRBJ1-1 and V is TRBV27; D unresolved. The CDR3 spans 13 residues. The germline V gene encodes CDR1 MNHEY and CDR2 SMNVEV (reference sequence). The germline V and J ends were trimmed by 6 bases and 1 base, with 9 bases remaining between them. CDR3 region: CASSSGWNTEAFF. Written as DNA, the CDR3 is TGTGCCAGCAGCAGCGGGTGGAACACTGAAGCTTTCTTT.

The chain couples TRBV28 to TRBJ1-2; D is uncertain. Germline V gives CDR1 MDHEN, CDR2 SYDVKM. CDR3 length equals 13 residues. Trimming took off 5 bases at V and 8 bases at J, with 15 bases between the two ends. DNA for the CDR3: TGTGCCAGCAGTACGTTTGCGCCATCGGGCTACACCTTC. Amino acid sequence: CASSTFAPSGYTF.

This rearrangement joins TRBV10-1 to TRBJ2-3; D gene uncertain. This CDR3 comprises 15 residues. From germline, CDR1 is WNHNN and CDR2 SYGVQD (reference sequence). The germline V and J ends were trimmed by 10 bases and 1 base, with 18 bases remaining between them. CDR3 residues: CATPFNPYCTDTQYF. CDR3 DNA: TGCGCCACGCCGTTCAATCCTTACTGCACAGATACGCAGTATTTT.

CDR3 region: CASRVRGASRWYF. The DNA for the CDR3 is TGTGCCAGCAGAGTCAGGGGTGCGTCCCGGTGGTACTTC. This chain links TRBV6-5 with TRBJ2-5; D perhaps matches TRBD1 (6 bases). Germline V gene sequence: CDR1 MNHEY, CDR2 SVGAGI. This CDR3 region has 13 residues. Trimming removed 6 bases from V and 13 bases from J, with 21 bases in between.

This clone appeared once. The chain has TRBV9 and TRBJ1-1; 7 positions agree with TRBD1. V gave up 0 bases and J gave up 10 bases; unmatched junction bases: 3. CDR1 and CDR2 (germline): SGDLS, YYNGEE. The CDR3 spans 12 residues. The CDR3 sequence: CASSVDRGRAFF. CDR3 nucleotides: TGTGCCAGCAGCGTAGACAGGGGCAGAGCTTTCTTT.

CDR3 coding DNA: TGCAGCGTCCGGCGGACTAGCGGGAGGGCCTGGGAGACCCAGTACTTC. Translated, it gives CSVRRTSGRAWETQYF. The rearrangement joins TRBV29-1 to TRBJ2-5; 15 nucleotides agree with TRBD2. This CDR3 contains 16 residues. In germline, CDR1 is SQVTM, CDR2 ANQGSEA. Trimming removed 6 bases from V and 5 bases from J; junction bases left unmatched: 10.

The V call is TRBV9, the J call TRBJ2-5, with 7 bases identical to TRBD1. There are 15 residues in the CDR3. Germline loops: CDR1 SGDLS, CDR2 YYNGEE. The junction had 7 bases not matched to a gene; V was cut back by 0 bases and J by 5 bases. The CDR3 coding sequence is TGTGCCAGCAGCGTAGCGACAGGGCGTGGGGAGACCCAGTACTTC. Translation gives CASSVATGRGETQYF.